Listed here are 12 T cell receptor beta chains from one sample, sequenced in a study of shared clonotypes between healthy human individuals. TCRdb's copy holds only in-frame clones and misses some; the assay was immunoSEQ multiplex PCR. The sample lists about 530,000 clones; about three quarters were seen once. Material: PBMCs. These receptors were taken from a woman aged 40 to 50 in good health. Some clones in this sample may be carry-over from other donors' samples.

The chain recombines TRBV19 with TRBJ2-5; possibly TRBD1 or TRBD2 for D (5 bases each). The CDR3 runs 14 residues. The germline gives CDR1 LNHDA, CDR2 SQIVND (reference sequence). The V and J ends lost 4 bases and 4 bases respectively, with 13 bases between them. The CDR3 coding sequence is TGTGCCAGTAGTAAGGGACGGTGGGGAGAGACCCAGTACTTC. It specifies CASSKGRWGETQYF.

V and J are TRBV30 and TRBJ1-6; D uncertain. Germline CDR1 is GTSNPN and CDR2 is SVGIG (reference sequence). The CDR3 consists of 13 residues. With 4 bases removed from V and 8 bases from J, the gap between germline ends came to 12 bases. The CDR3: CAWTDVRDSPLHF. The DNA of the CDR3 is TGTGCCTGGACGGACGTTCGCGATTCACCCCTCCACTTT. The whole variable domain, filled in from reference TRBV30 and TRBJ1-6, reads SQTIHQWPATLVQPVGSPLSLECTVEGTSNPNLYWYRQAAGRGLQLLFYSVGIGQISSEVPQNLSASRPQDRQFILSSKKLLLSDSGFYLCAWTDVRDSPLHFGNGTRLTVT.

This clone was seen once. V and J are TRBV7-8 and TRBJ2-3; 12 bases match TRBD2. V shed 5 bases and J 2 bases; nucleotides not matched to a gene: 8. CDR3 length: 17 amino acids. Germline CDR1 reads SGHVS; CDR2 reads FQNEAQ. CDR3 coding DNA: TGTGCCAGCAGCCCCGATCTAGCGGGAGGGTACACAGATACGCAGTATTTT. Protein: CASSPDLAGGYTDTQYF.

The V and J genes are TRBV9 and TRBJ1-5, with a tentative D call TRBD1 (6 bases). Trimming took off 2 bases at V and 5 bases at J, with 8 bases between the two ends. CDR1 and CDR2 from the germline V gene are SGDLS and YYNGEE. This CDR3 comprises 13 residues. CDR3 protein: CASSVGGYQPQHF. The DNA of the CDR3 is TGTGCCAGCAGCGTTGGGGGCTATCAGCCCCAGCATTTT.

CDR3 sequence: CASSGGVHDEQYF. DNA of the CDR3: TGTGCCAGCTCAGGAGGAGTTCACGACGAGCAGTACTTC. This chain links TRBV18 with TRBJ2-7; D possibly corresponds to TRBD2 (5 bases). Germline CDR1 is KGHSH and CDR2 is LQKENI. This CDR3 contains 13 residues. The V gene lost 5 bases and the J gene lost 5 bases, with 13 bases spanning the gap.

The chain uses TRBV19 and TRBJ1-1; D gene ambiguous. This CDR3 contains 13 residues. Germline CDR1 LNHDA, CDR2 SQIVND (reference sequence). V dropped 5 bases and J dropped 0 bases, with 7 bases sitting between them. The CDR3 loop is CASSGSLNTEAFF. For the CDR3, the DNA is TGTGCCAGTAGTGGTTCACTGAACACTGAAGCTTTCTTT.

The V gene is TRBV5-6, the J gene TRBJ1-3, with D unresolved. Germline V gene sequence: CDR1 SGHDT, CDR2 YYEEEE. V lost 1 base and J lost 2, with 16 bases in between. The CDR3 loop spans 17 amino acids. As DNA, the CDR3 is TGTGCCAGCAGCTTGACGGTCAGCAGGCCCGCTGGAAACACCATATATTTT. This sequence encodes CASSLTVSRPAGNTIYF.

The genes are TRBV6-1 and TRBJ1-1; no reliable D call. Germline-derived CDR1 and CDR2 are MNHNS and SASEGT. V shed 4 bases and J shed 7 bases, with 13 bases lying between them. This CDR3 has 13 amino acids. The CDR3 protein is CASSASPEGEAFF. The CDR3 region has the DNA TGTGCCAGCAGTGCTTCACCCGAGGGTGAAGCTTTCTTT.

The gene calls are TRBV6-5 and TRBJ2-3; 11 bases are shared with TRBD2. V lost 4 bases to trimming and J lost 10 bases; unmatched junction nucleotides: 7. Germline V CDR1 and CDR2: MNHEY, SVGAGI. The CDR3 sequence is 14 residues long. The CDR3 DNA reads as TGTGCCAGCAGTTCCATCTTACTAGCGGGAGCGCAGTATTTT. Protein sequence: CASSSILLAGAQYF.

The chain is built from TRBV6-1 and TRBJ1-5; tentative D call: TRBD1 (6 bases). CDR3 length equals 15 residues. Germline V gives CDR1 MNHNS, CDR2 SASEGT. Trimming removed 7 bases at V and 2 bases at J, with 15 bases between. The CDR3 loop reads CASNVRSGGNQPQHF. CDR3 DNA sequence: TGTGCCAGCAACGTTAGGTCAGGGGGCAATCAGCCCCAGCATTTT.

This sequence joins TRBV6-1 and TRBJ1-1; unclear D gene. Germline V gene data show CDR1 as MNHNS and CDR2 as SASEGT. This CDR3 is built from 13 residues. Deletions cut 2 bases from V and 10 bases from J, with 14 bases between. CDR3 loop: CASSESPSWGAFF. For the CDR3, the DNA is TGTGCCAGCAGTGAATCCCCATCTTGGGGAGCTTTCTTT.

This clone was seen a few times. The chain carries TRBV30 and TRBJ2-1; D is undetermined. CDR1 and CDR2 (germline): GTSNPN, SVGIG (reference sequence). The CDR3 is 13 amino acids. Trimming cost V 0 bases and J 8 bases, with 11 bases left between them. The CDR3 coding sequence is TGTGCCTGGAGTGTACCCCGCCTAGATGAGCAGTTCTTC. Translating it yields CAWSVPRLDEQFF.